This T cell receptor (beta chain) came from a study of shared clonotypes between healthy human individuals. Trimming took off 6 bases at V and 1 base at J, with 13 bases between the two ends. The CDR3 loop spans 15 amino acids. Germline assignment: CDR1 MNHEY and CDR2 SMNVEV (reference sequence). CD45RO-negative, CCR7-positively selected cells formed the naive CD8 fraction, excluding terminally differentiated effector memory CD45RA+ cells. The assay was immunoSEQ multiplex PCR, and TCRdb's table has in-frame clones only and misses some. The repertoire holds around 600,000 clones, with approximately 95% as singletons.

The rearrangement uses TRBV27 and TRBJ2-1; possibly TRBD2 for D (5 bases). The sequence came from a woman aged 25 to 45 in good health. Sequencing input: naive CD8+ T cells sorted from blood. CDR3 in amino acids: CASRLAGGSYNEQFF. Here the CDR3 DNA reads TGTGCCAGCAGGCTAGCCGGAGGATCCTACAATGAGCAGTTCTTC.